This T cell receptor (beta chain) was obtained from a study of technical replicates of blood from a handful of donors. The assay was immunoSEQ multiplex PCR, and TCRdb's table has in-frame clones only and misses some. Of some 78,000 clones listed, around 94% are singletons. V shed 2 bases, J shed 2 bases, and the junction held 1 base outside the gene matches. This CDR3 is 14 amino acids long. Germline values: CDR1 SGHRS, CDR2 YFSETQ. The TCR originated in a human donor in good health. This chain uses TRBV5-1 with TRBJ2-5; 9 nucleotides align to TRBD1. The specimen was T cells isolated from PBMCs. Here the CDR3 reads CASSLDRGQETQYF. DNA of the CDR3: TGCGCCAGCAGCTTAGACAGGGGGCAAGAGACCCAGTACTTC.